What follows describes a single T cell receptor beta chain. This clone is deemed medium-sized (0.01 to 0.1%). The target of this receptor is not known. Per-base quality was not reported, and no clone a single base away is much larger than it. CDR1 and CDR2 were assigned from the germline V gene as SGHDN and FVKESK. The junction shows trimming of 3 bases on V and 3 bases on J, and the gene matches do not reach 4 bases of it. The CDR3 runs 14 amino acids, cysteine and phenylalanine included. Only the CDR3 portion is preserved as DNA: 42 bases, with reading frame beginning at the first base. Around 500 nanograms of biopsy DNA per sample were submitted for commercial TCRB immunosequencing. Adaptive Biotechnology amplified CDR3 regions from genomic DNA with a two-step multiplex PCR that controlled for amplification bias. The first PCR used primers for every V and J gene segment; the second PCR added barcodes and Illumina adapters. CDR3 libraries were sequenced on an Illumina instrument. As for the authors' bioinformatics: The analysis used both the pipelines supplied by the vendor and custom analysis of the raw data in R/Bioconductor with R version 3.3.0. Clonality, ranging from 0 to 1, was calculated as the inverse of the normalised Shannon entropy of all productive clones. High-frequency clones were defined as the share of the repertoire taken up by the top 100 clones, keeping only clones that passed a 95% confidence test. The Simpson index measured repertoire diversity, and the Morisita-Horn index measured overlap between samples. Imported from immuneACCESS, the table was reduced by TCRdb to in-frame sequences with V and J called. These copies leave out some clones; in studies compared against another copy, an unresolved V gene accounts for under half, and the cause of the remainder is not known. That table furnishes V, J and clone size, whereas the DNA furnished D and trimming. This sample is represented by over 11,000 clones; roughly 82% of them were singletons. In total, the top ten clones hold 6% to 7% of the sample.

The data originate from a study of T cell repertoires in ileal Crohn's disease (dated by TCRdb to between 2019 and 2020). For context, the study as a whole: The median duration of disease was 7.9 years, and at the time of surgery around 35% of patients were active smokers. All patients had surgery for a complication: stricturing disease in approximately 60% and penetrating disease in about 39%. Roughly half of the patients were given postoperative therapy, with about a dozen receiving thiopurines and fewer than 20 receiving anti-TNF agents. A prospective multicentre cohort supplied the 55 to 65 Crohn's disease patients whose TCR repertoires were analysed. The study ran alongside a multicentre cohort designed to identify predictors of early endoscopic recurrence after ileocolonic resection. Endoscopic postoperative recurrence was defined as a Rutgeerts score above i0. A total of around 150 mucosal samples from around 57 patients were sequenced, collected from several sites on the surgical specimen as well as at postoperative endoscopy.

The paper as a whole reports these results and caveats: More high-frequency clones were carried by sorted CD8 T cells than by CD4 T cells, suggesting that mucosal expansions were mainly CD8. A significantly higher proportion of clonal expansions was observed in active smokers at surgery than in non-smokers (about 25% vs 20%, p=0.02). Mucosal CD4 and CD8 T cells were sorted and sequenced only in a subgroup of patients, the size of which was not stated. Endoscopic recurrence was linked to a higher percentage of high-frequency clones at surgery, and recurrence occurred in every patient whose clonality exceeded 26.8% (18/57).

To be eligible, patients had to be adults with ileal or ileocolonic Crohn's disease and an indication for ileocolonic resection. Whole ileal mucosal biopsies were kept frozen at -80 degrees C prior to DNA extraction. A TRizol-based method was used to extract genomic DNA from the frozen whole biopsies, and the DNA was quantified with a NanoDrop 2000 spectrophotometer. The V and J segments used are TRBV14 and TRBJ2-7; TRBD1 lines up with 8 middle nucleotides. The clonotype originates from an adult with Crohn's disease. Sequencing was carried out using ileal tissue. CDR3 protein: CASSHTTGGYEQYF. The DNA is TGTGCCAGCAGCCATACTACAGGGGGCTACGAGCAGTACTTC.